One sample yielded the 24 T cell receptor beta chains listed below, sequenced in a study of cytomegalovirus exposure and HLA in healthy donors. Primers for the PCR totalled 60 Vbeta and 13 Jbeta. Clones were sequenced by immunoSEQ multiplex PCR, and TCRdb holds only the in-frame ones, with some missing. The sample contains over 150,000 clones, approximately 80% of which appear only once. Sequences were obtained from PBMCs. These receptors all stem from a man younger than 35 in good health and CMV-seronegative.

V usage is TRBV28 and J usage is TRBJ2-3, with 10 bases identical to TRBD2. There are 16 residues in the CDR3. CDR1 and CDR2 from the germline V gene are MDHEN and SYDVKM. The ends lost 10 bases at V and 7 bases at J; junction bases unmatched: 17. This chain's CDR3 is CATTVRAGGPGNTQYF. The CDR3 bases are TGTGCCACCACAGTCAGAGCGGGAGGGCCCGGGAATACGCAGTATTTT.

The rearrangement links TRBV6-5 to TRBJ2-7, with 7 bases fitting TRBD2. The germline V gene has CDR1 MNHEY and CDR2 SVGAGI. The CDR3 totals 15 residues. V trimming: 6 bases; J trimming: 7 bases; junction bases outside the gene matches: 15. The CDR3 region is CASSPSGREPYEQYF. The CDR3 nucleotides are TGTGCCAGCAGCCCGTCTGGGCGGGAGCCGTATGAGCAGTACTTC.

This clone was seen a few times. The chain's CDR3 is CASLGETGPTYEQYF. The CDR3 DNA sequence: TGCGCCAGCCTCGGGGAGACCGGGCCTACCTACGAGCAGTACTTC. The V and J genes are TRBV23-1 and TRBJ2-7; possibly TRBD2 for D (5 bases). TRBV23-1 counts as an open reading frame of uncertain function. This CDR3 region has 15 residues. Trimming took 8 bases from V and 2 from J, leaving 19 bases between them.

This chain uses TRBV27 with TRBJ2-2; TRBD2 aligns across 7 bases. Germline V CDR1 and CDR2: MNHEY, SMNVEV (reference sequence). The CDR3 is made up of 13 amino acids. Trimming at V came to 7 bases and at J to 11 bases, leaving 10 bases not matched to a gene. CDR3 sequence: CASTPGGAGELFF. The CDR3 DNA reads TGTGCCAGCACCCCCGGGGGAGCGGGAGAGCTGTTTTTT.

The rearrangement uses TRBV4-2 and TRBJ2-5; a weak D match, TRBD2 (5 bases). V was pared by 4 bases and J by 5 bases, with 20 bases between. Germline V gives CDR1 LGHNA, CDR2 YNFKEQ. This CDR3 has 16 residues. The CDR3: CASSPTWAETGETQYF. Written as DNA, the CDR3 is TGTGCCAGCAGCCCGACATGGGCGGAAACGGGGGAGACCCAGTACTTC.

The J gene is TRBJ1-4, the V gene TRBV15, with D tentatively TRBD1 (6 bases). V gave up 3 bases and J gave up 5 bases, with 16 bases separating them. Germline V gene lookup returns CDR1 LNHNV and CDR2 YYDKDF (reference sequence). This CDR3 has 16 residues. The CDR3 nucleotides are TGTGCCACCAGCAGGGGTCCAAGGACAGAGAATGAAAAACTGTTTTTT. This gives the protein CATSRGPRTENEKLFF.

The chain carries TRBV4-1 and TRBJ1-2; the match to TRBD1 covers 7 bases. There are 16 residues in the CDR3. Germline lookup yields CDR1 MGHRA and CDR2 YSYEKL. V was pared by 1 base and J by 4 bases, with 9 bases of the junction left unmatched. The CDR3: CASSQVSQGVFYGYTF. CDR3 nucleotides: TGCGCCAGCAGCCAAGTATCGCAGGGGGTTTTCTATGGCTACACCTTC.

This clone was seen more than once but under ten times. The V gene is TRBV7-9, the J gene TRBJ1-1; 12 nucleotides agree with TRBD1. The V segment lost 4 bases and the J segment 6 bases; nucleotides outside the gene matches: 3. The CDR3 runs 14 residues. Germline V gene lookup returns CDR1 SEHNR and CDR2 FQNEAQ (reference sequence). As DNA, the CDR3 is TGTGCCAGCAGCTGGGGGACAGGGGGCCCTGAAGCTTTCTTT. Amino acid sequence: CASSWGTGGPEAFF.

This sequence joins TRBV4-1 and TRBJ2-7; D is ambiguous. Germline-derived CDR1 and CDR2 are MGHRA and YSYEKL. V was shortened by 1 base and J by 4 bases, with 8 bases between the two germline ends. The CDR3 contains 13 residues. The CDR3 DNA reads as TGCGCCAGCAGCCAAGGCCTTCAGTACGAGCAGTACTTC. Residues: CASSQGLQYEQYF.

This chain joins TRBV27 and TRBJ2-7; D may be TRBD1 (5 bases). The CDR3 is made up of 14 amino acids. Germline-derived CDR1 and CDR2 are MNHEY and SMNVEV (reference sequence). Trimming took off 2 bases at V and 0 bases at J, with 8 bases between the two ends. The CDR3 DNA reads as TGTGCCAGCAGTTTAACAGGTGCCTCCTACGAGCAGTACTTC. It yields the protein CASSLTGASYEQYF.

Only a few counts were recorded for this clone. Germline and junction disagree at one end, which may indicate a read error. The rearrangement uses TRBV5-8 and TRBJ1-3, with 8 bases aligning to TRBD1. The germline gives CDR1 SGHTS, CDR2 YDEGEE. CDR3 size: 15 residues. CDR3 amino acids: CASSLGTGPGNTIYF. The CDR3 coding sequence is TGTGCCAGCAGTTTGGGGACAGGCCCTGGAAACACCATATATTTT.

The chain links TRBV5-8 to TRBJ2-7; TRBD1 matches at 8 bases. This CDR3 is built from 13 residues. CDR1 and CDR2 from the germline V gene are SGHTS and YDEGEE. V lost 4 bases to trimming and J lost 5 bases; unmatched junction nucleotides: 5. CDR3 sequence: CASSQRTGNEQYF. In nucleotides, the CDR3 is TGTGCCAGCAGCCAACGGACAGGGAACGAGCAGTACTTC.

The CDR3 reads CAISTNPGQASYEQYF. CDR3 nucleotide sequence: TGTGCCATCAGTACCAACCCGGGACAGGCCTCCTACGAGCAGTACTTC. The chain uses TRBV10-3 and TRBJ2-7; 8 bases fit TRBD1. CDR1 and CDR2 from the germline V gene are ENHRY and SYGVKD. V dropped 5 bases and J dropped 0; count of bases not matched to a gene: 9. CDR3 length: 16 residues.

The chain employs TRBV28 and TRBJ1-2, with D uncertain. The CDR3 sequence is 15 residues long. CDR1 is MDHEN and CDR2 is SYDVKM in the germline V gene. The V and J ends lost 6 bases and 8 bases respectively, with 22 bases between them. CDR3 sequence: CASSSLLREQSGYTF. The CDR3 bases are TGTGCCAGCAGCTCTCTCCTCCGGGAGCAATCCGGCTACACCTTC.

V is TRBV30 and J is TRBJ2-3, with D maybe TRBD1 (6 bases). The CDR3 is 15 residues long. V was clipped by 0 bases and J by 2 bases, with 12 bases between them. The germline CDR1 and CDR2 sequences are GTSNPN and SVGIG (reference sequence). CDR3 DNA sequence: TGTGCCTGGAGTGTATTTGGACAGCACACAGATACGCAGTATTTT. Translation gives CAWSVFGQHTDTQYF.

The chain employs TRBV6-1 and TRBJ1-3; D perhaps matches TRBD1 (5 bases). Trimming took off 4 bases at V and 3 bases at J, with 16 bases between the two ends. CDR1 is MNHNS, CDR2 SASEGT, per germline. CDR3 size: 16 residues. CDR3 nucleotide sequence: TGTGCCAGCAGTGGAAACCCCGGGGGTTATGGAAACACCATATATTTT. It specifies CASSGNPGGYGNTIYF.

V usage is TRBV11-3 and J usage is TRBJ2-1; the D gene is possibly TRBD2 (5 bases). Trimming shortened V by 5 bases and J by 9 bases, and 8 bases separated the two germline ends. CDR1 is SGHNT and CDR2 is YENEEA in the germline V gene. This CDR3 has 11 residues. The CDR3 nucleotides are TGTGCCAGCAGCCGGGATGGTGAGCAGTTCTTC. It codes for CASSRDGEQFF.

The V and J genes are TRBV2 and TRBJ2-1, with no clear D. V lost 6 bases, J lost 6 bases, and 15 bases lay in between. Germline V gene data show CDR1 as SNHLY and CDR2 as FYNNEI. This CDR3 contains 14 residues. CDR3 amino acids: CASSPVRWANEQFF. The CDR3 DNA follows: TGTGCCAGCAGCCCGGTTAGGTGGGCCAATGAGCAGTTCTTC.

This clone occurred a few times. The gene calls are TRBV6-4 and TRBJ2-2; 9 nucleotides line up with TRBD1. Germline V lookup: CDR1 MRHNA, CDR2 SNTAGT. V was clipped by 6 bases and J by 2 bases; unmatched bases: 1. The CDR3 is made up of 14 amino acids. CDR3 sequence (DNA): TGTGCCAGCAGGGGACAGGGAAACACCGGGGAGCTGTTTTTT. This encodes CASRGQGNTGELFF.

The V and J genes are TRBV10-1 and TRBJ1-6, with a possible D match to TRBD1 (5 bases). The germline gives CDR1 WNHNN, CDR2 SYGVQD (reference sequence). This CDR3 region has 15 residues. V lost 3 bases to trimming and J lost 8 bases, with 14 bases between them. CDR3 sequence (DNA): TGCGCCAGCAGTGATACAAGGGGAAGGGATTCACCCCTCCACTTT. It yields the protein CASSDTRGRDSPLHF.

The CDR3 loop reads CASSLSSGRVEQYF. The CDR3 region has the DNA TGTGCCAGCAGTTTAAGTAGCGGGAGGGTCGAGCAGTACTTC. The chain is built from TRBV28 and TRBJ2-7; 11 nucleotides match TRBD2. The length of the CDR3 is 14 residues. The V gene's germline CDR1 is MDHEN and CDR2 SYDVKM. V gave up 2 bases and J gave up 6 bases; unmatched junction bases: 3. Using reference TRBV28 and TRBJ2-7 for the parts outside the CDR3, the full variable domain is DVKVTQSSRYLVKRTGEKVFLECVQDMDHENMFWYRQDPGLGLRLIYFSYDVKMKEKGDIPEGYSVSREKKERFSLILESASTNQTSMYLCASSLSSGRVEQYFGPGTRLTVT.

This clone was picked up one time. V usage is TRBV5-1 and J usage is TRBJ1-1; tentatively, D is TRBD1 (5 bases). The germline V gene has CDR1 SGHRS and CDR2 YFSETQ. The ends were cut back, 4 bases at V and 8 bases at J, with 15 bases in the middle. The CDR3 sequence is 13 residues long. The CDR3: CASSAGLGAEAFF. CDR3 coding DNA: TGCGCCAGCAGCGCGGGGCTAGGCGCCGAAGCTTTCTTT.

The chain is built from TRBV4-1 and TRBJ2-2; 9 nucleotides match TRBD2. CDR1 MGHRA and CDR2 YSYEKL come from the germline V gene. V dropped 0 bases and J dropped 5; count of bases not matched to a gene: 10. This CDR3 contains 18 residues. CDR3 residues: CASSQDLRAGGPTGELFF. DNA of the CDR3: TGCGCCAGCAGCCAAGACTTACGGGCGGGGGGGCCGACCGGGGAGCTGTTTTTT.

As regards this clone: Additional DNA sequences in this sample encode the identical CDR3. The chain recombines TRBV7-9 with TRBJ1-5, with TRBD1 matching over 10 bases. Germline CDR1 is SEHNR and CDR2 is FQNEAQ (reference sequence). The CDR3 has 15 residues. After removal of 1 base from V and 4 bases from J, the junction contained 1 base not matched to a gene. CDR3 loop: CASSLGTGGNQPQHF. The CDR3 DNA follows: TGTGCCAGCAGCTTAGGGACAGGGGGAAATCAGCCCCAGCATTTT.